The next 30 T cell receptor beta chains were all read from a single sample in a study of T cells in narcolepsy. Sequenced by immunoSEQ multiplex PCR; TCRdb stores in-frame clones only, minus some. Seen here are about 22,000 clones, approximately 81% observed once, and the top ten hold 4.2%. The sample taken for sequencing was memory (CD45RA-) CD4+ T cells from blood. The receptors were sampled from a human donor in good health.

This chain links TRBV15 with TRBJ2-1, with D possibly being TRBD1 (5 bases). CDR3 size: 13 residues. Trimming removed 1 base at V and 7 bases at J, with 8 bases between. The germline CDR1 and CDR2 sequences are LNHNV and YYDKDF (reference sequence). This chain's CDR3 is CATSRGGQNEQFF. CDR3 coding DNA: TGTGCCACCAGCAGAGGGGGCCAAAATGAGCAGTTCTTC.

V is TRBV7-9 and J is TRBJ1-4, with TRBD1 identical over 9 bases. Per germline, CDR1 SEHNR and CDR2 FQNEAQ (reference sequence). V was clipped by 1 base and J by 2 bases; unmatched bases: 2. The CDR3 sequence is 16 residues long. CDR3 amino acids: CASSLDRGRTNEKLFF. CDR3 coding DNA: TGTGCCAGCAGCTTAGACAGGGGGCGCACTAATGAAAAACTGTTTTTT.

The gene calls are TRBV5-4 and TRBJ1-2; D is unclear. The length of the CDR3 is 16 residues. Germline CDR1 SGHNT, CDR2 YYREEE (reference sequence). Deletions cut 3 bases from V and 3 bases from J, with 18 bases between. CDR3 bases: TGTGCCAGCAGCTCACAGATCAGTCTTGTGGACTATGGCTACACCTTC. This sequence encodes CASSSQISLVDYGYTF.

This chain uses TRBV7-8 with TRBJ1-1; no reliable D call. Germline loops: CDR1 SGHVS, CDR2 FQNEAQ. V was cut by 4 bases and J by 1 base, with 7 bases left in between. The CDR3 is 13 residues long. The CDR3 region is CASSSEANTEAFF. The CDR3 DNA sequence: TGTGCCAGCAGCTCGGAAGCGAACACTGAAGCTTTCTTT.

The chain is built from TRBV6-5 and TRBJ2-7; 13 bases agree with TRBD2. Unmatched junction bases numbered 9, after V lost 6 bases and J lost 7 bases. This CDR3 is 15 amino acids long. Germline V gene lookup returns CDR1 MNHEY and CDR2 SVGAGI. The CDR3 DNA is TGTGCCAGCAGACCTATAACTAGCGGGGGGGGTGAGCAGTACTTC. Translated, it gives CASRPITSGGGEQYF.

The chain joins TRBV18 to TRBJ2-5; TRBD2 matches at 12 bases. Germline CDR1 is KGHSH and CDR2 is LQKENI. The ends lost 3 bases at V and 2 bases at J; junction bases unmatched: 1. This CDR3 comprises 15 residues. CDR3 DNA sequence: TGTGCCAGCTCACCCGGACTAGCGGGACAAGAGACCCAGTACTTC. It codes for CASSPGLAGQETQYF.

V and J are TRBV18 and TRBJ1-1, with TRBD1 as a possible D gene (5 bases). This CDR3 spans 15 amino acids. V was clipped by 4 bases and J by 4 bases, with 16 bases between them. The germline gives CDR1 KGHSH, CDR2 LQKENI. The CDR3 is CASSLKGALGTEAFF. CDR3 DNA sequence: TGTGCCAGCTCACTGAAAGGGGCCCTGGGCACTGAAGCTTTCTTT.

The chain is built from TRBV2 and TRBJ2-5; 12 bases fit TRBD2. Trimming removed 6 bases from V and 2 bases from J; junction bases left unmatched: 4. Germline assignment: CDR1 SNHLY and CDR2 FYNNEI. This CDR3 is 15 amino acids long. The CDR3 DNA reads TGTGCCAGCAGCCCCCTAGCGGGGGGGCAAGAGACCCAGTACTTC. This gives the protein CASSPLAGGQETQYF.

The chain uses TRBV5-6 and TRBJ1-2, with a weak D call TRBD1 (5 bases). Germline V gene data show CDR1 as SGHDT and CDR2 as YYEEEE. Trimming took 4 bases from V and 1 from J, leaving 14 bases between them. The CDR3 is 15 amino acids. This chain's CDR3 is CASSMLGRINYGYTF. CDR3 nucleotide sequence: TGTGCCAGCAGCATGCTGGGACGGATTAACTATGGCTACACCTTC.

The chain links TRBV19 to TRBJ1-3; 7 positions agree with TRBD1. With V trimmed by 8 bases and J by 0 bases, 4 bases remained unmatched. The CDR3 runs 14 residues. The germline CDR1 and CDR2 sequences are LNHDA and SQIVND (reference sequence). The CDR3 coding sequence is TGTGCCAGTTTGGACAGGAACTCTGGAAACACCATATATTTT. Amino acid sequence: CASLDRNSGNTIYF. Full variable domain (remainder filled in from reference TRBV19 and TRBJ1-3): DGGITQSPKYLFRKEGQNVTLSCEQNLNHDAMYWYRQDPGQGLRLIYYSQIVNDFQKGDIAEGYSVSREKKESFPLTVTSAQKNPTAFYLCASLDRNSGNTIYFGEGSWLTVV.

The V and J genes are TRBV2 and TRBJ1-4; D unclear. The CDR3 is made up of 11 amino acids. The V gene lost 7 bases and the J gene lost 6 bases, with 6 bases spanning the gap. Germline V lookup: CDR1 SNHLY, CDR2 FYNNEI. CDR3 protein: CASIRDEKLFF. The DNA for the CDR3 is TGTGCCAGCATTCGGGATGAAAAACTGTTTTTT.

The chain couples TRBV4-3 to TRBJ2-1; 9 bases line up with TRBD1. Unmatched junction bases numbered 1, after V lost 0 bases and J lost 4 bases. This CDR3 is 15 amino acids long. In germline, CDR1 is LGHNA, CDR2 YSLEER. For the CDR3, the DNA is TGCGCCAGCAGCCAAGATGGACAGGGGTACAATGAGCAGTTCTTC. Encoded protein: CASSQDGQGYNEQFF.

The V gene is TRBV16, the J gene TRBJ1-2; tentatively, D is TRBD1 (6 bases). The V end lost 4 bases, the J end lost 7 bases, and 13 bases lay between the germline ends. CDR3 length: 13 amino acids. Germline CDR1 and CDR2: KGHSY and FQNENV. CDR3: CASSPDRSGGYTF. The CDR3 DNA follows: TGTGCCAGCAGCCCCGACAGGAGCGGTGGCTACACCTTC. The full variable domain, rest sourced from reference TRBV16 and TRBJ1-2, is GEEVAQTPKHLVRGEGQKAKLYCAPIKGHSYVFWYQQVLKNEFKFLISFQNENVFDETGMPKERFSAKCLPNSPCSLEIQATKLEDSAVYFCASSPDRSGGYTFGSGTRLTVV.

This chain uses TRBV19 with TRBJ1-5; 7 positions agree with TRBD1. Trimming cost V 5 bases and J 1 base; bases outside gene matches: 5. Germline V gives CDR1 LNHDA, CDR2 SQIVND (reference sequence). The CDR3 is 15 amino acids. The CDR3 DNA sequence: TGTGCCAGTAGTCCCTGGACAGGAAGCAATCAGCCCCAGCATTTT. Protein product: CASSPWTGSNQPQHF.

The gene calls are TRBV5-1 and TRBJ1-1; TRBD1 might be the D (5 bases). The CDR3 runs 15 residues. Germline V lookup: CDR1 SGHRS, CDR2 YFSETQ. Trimming took 0 bases from V and 6 from J, leaving 15 bases between them. Here the CDR3 DNA reads TGCGCCAGCAGCTTGGCCCCCTCGGGCAGGGCTGAAGCTTTCTTT. This translates into CASSLAPSGRAEAFF.

This clone was picked up one time. The CDR3 DNA sequence: TGTGCCAGCAGCCGAGGACAGGGTAATTCACCCCTCCACTTT. Translated: CASSRGQGNSPLHF. V usage is TRBV5-4 and J usage is TRBJ1-6; 8 nucleotides line up with TRBD1. Per the germline V gene, CDR1 is SGHNT and CDR2 is YYREEE (reference sequence). V shed 4 bases and J 6 bases; nucleotides not matched to a gene: 3. The CDR3 has 14 residues.

The chain uses TRBV7-8 and TRBJ2-1; D perhaps matches TRBD2 (5 bases). The CDR3 length is 14 residues. Germline V gives CDR1 SGHVS, CDR2 FQNEAQ. V lost 5 bases, J lost 13 bases, and 21 bases lay in between. CDR3 loop: CASSRPVEARPQFF. The CDR3 DNA sequence: TGTGCCAGCAGCCGCCCCGTGGAGGCAAGACCTCAGTTCTTC.

The chain recombines TRBV11-3 with TRBJ1-6, with D unclear. Germline V CDR1 and CDR2: SGHNT, YENEEA. CDR3 length: 12 residues. V dropped 1 base and J dropped 11 bases, with 6 bases sitting between them. In nucleotides, the CDR3 is TGTGCCAGCAGCTTAGGAATAGCACCCCTCCACTTT. Translated: CASSLGIAPLHF.

This chain connects TRBV5-4 to TRBJ2-1; D remains ambiguous. Trimming removed 0 bases from V and 2 bases from J, with 9 bases in between. The germline V gene has CDR1 SGHNT and CDR2 YYREEE (reference sequence). The CDR3 runs 15 residues. This chain's CDR3 is CASSLGPSPYNEQFF. In DNA, the CDR3 is TGTGCCAGCAGCTTGGGTCCGTCCCCCTACAATGAGCAGTTCTTC. Using reference TRBV5-4 and TRBJ2-1 for the parts outside the CDR3, the full variable domain is ETGVTQSPTHLIKTRGQQVTLRCSSQSGHNTVSWYQQALGQGPQFIFQYYREEENGRGNFPPRFSGLQFPNYSSELNVNALELDDSALYLCASSLGPSPYNEQFFGPGTRLTVL.

The V call is TRBV7-6, the J call TRBJ2-6; D is unresolved. Germline V CDR1 and CDR2: SGHVS, FNYEAQ. Trimming took off 1 base at V and 2 bases at J, with 21 bases between the two ends. The CDR3 totals 20 residues. CDR3 DNA: TGTGCCAGCAGCTTAGATTTTGACGCAGCCAGATCGACTGGGGCCAACGTCCTGACTTTC. Encoded protein: CASSLDFDAARSTGANVLTF.

This clone showed up just a few times. The gene calls are TRBV5-1 and TRBJ2-7; 11 nucleotides match TRBD1. The CDR3 has 16 residues. V lost 0 bases and J lost 3; bases outside the gene matches: 5. From germline, CDR1 is SGHRS and CDR2 YFSETQ. DNA of the CDR3: TGCGCCAGCAGCTTGGACCCGGGACAGGGGGTCTACGAGCAGTACTTC. This encodes CASSLDPGQGVYEQYF.

V is TRBV5-8 and J is TRBJ2-3; 7 positions match TRBD2. V trimming: 4 bases; J trimming: 1 base; junction bases outside the gene matches: 12. The CDR3 consists of 17 residues. The germline CDR1 and CDR2 sequences are SGHTS and YDEGEE. CDR3 protein: CASSPGLRGDGTDTQYF. DNA of the CDR3: TGTGCCAGCAGCCCAGGCCTCCGGGGGGACGGCACAGATACGCAGTATTTT.

This sequence joins TRBV10-3 and TRBJ2-3; D uncertain. Germline V gene sequence: CDR1 ENHRY, CDR2 SYGVKD. This CDR3 contains 14 residues. With 4 bases removed from V and 0 bases from J, the gap between germline ends came to 8 bases. The DNA of the CDR3 is TGTGCCATCAGTGCTGCAACTAGCACAGATACGCAGTATTTT. As protein: CAISAATSTDTQYF.

The chain combines TRBV19 with TRBJ1-1, with D hard to call. The CDR3 totals 12 residues. The germline V gene has CDR1 LNHDA and CDR2 SQIVND (reference sequence). V lost 3 bases and J 5 bases, leaving 7 bases between the germline ends. The CDR3: CASSIRKTEAFF. The CDR3 DNA sequence: TGTGCCAGTAGTATTCGGAAGACTGAAGCTTTCTTT.

The gene calls are TRBV20-1 and TRBJ2-7, with no clear D. This CDR3 is 11 amino acids long. The germline CDR1 and CDR2 sequences are DFQATT and SNEGSKA (reference sequence). Between the trimmed V and J ends, which lost 3 bases and 3 bases, there was a span of 6 bases. In DNA form, the CDR3 reads TGCAGTGCTAGTTCTCTCTACGAGCAGTACTTC. Translated: CSASSLYEQYF.

The genes are TRBV9 and TRBJ2-2, with 8 bases identical to TRBD2. The V and J ends lost 3 bases and 1 base, in that order; junction bases with no gene match: 11. CDR3 length equals 18 residues. Per the germline V gene, CDR1 is SGDLS and CDR2 is YYNGEE. Here the CDR3 reads CASSARTAGAENTGELFF. CDR3 bases: TGTGCCAGCAGCGCCCGAACAGCGGGGGCCGAGAACACCGGGGAGCTGTTTTTT.

This chain links TRBV5-5 with TRBJ1-5, with D tentatively TRBD1 (5 bases). The CDR3 loop spans 16 amino acids. Trimming took 4 bases from V and 0 from J, leaving 14 bases between them. Per germline, CDR1 SGHKS and CDR2 YYEKEE (reference sequence). The CDR3 DNA follows: TGTGCCAGCAGCCCCGGGACTCCGGATAGCAATCAGCCCCAGCATTTT. It specifies CASSPGTPDSNQPQHF. Full variable domain (missing parts from reference TRBV5-5 and TRBJ1-5): DAGVTQSPTHLIKTRGQQVTLRCSPISGHKSVSWYQQVLGQGPQFIFQYYEKEERGRGNFPDRFSARQFPNYSSELNVNALLLGDSALYLCASSPGTPDSNQPQHFGDGTRLSIL.

The V call is TRBV19, the J call TRBJ1-4; D not certain. The V gene's germline CDR1 is LNHDA and CDR2 SQIVND (reference sequence). The CDR3 runs to 15 residues. Trimming left V 7 bases short and J 0 bases short, with 12 bases between. CDR3 in DNA: TGTGCCAGTACCGTAACCCTTGCAACTAATGAAAAACTGTTTTTT. Protein: CASTVTLATNEKLFF.

The chain recombines TRBV10-3 with TRBJ2-5; no clear D. The end of the DNA is better explained by TRBJ2-7, so the J call may be wrong. There are 11 residues in the CDR3. Germline V gene lookup returns CDR1 ENHRY and CDR2 SYGVKD. DNA of the CDR3: TGTGCCATCGGTAACCTCTACGAGCAGTACTTC. Encoded protein: CAIGNLYEQYF.

The rearrangement uses TRBV10-2 and TRBJ2-1; 11 bases match TRBD2. The V and J ends lost 6 bases and 2 bases, in that order; junction bases with no gene match: 3. Germline V lookup: CDR1 WSHSY, CDR2 SAAADI. The CDR3 covers 15 residues. The CDR3 loop is CASRPGLAAYNEQFF. Here the CDR3 DNA reads TGCGCCAGCAGGCCGGGACTAGCGGCCTACAATGAGCAGTTCTTC.